These 20 T cell receptor beta chains were all obtained from the same sample, sequenced in a study of shared clonotypes between healthy human individuals. Measured with immunoSEQ multiplex PCR; TCRdb has only the in-frame clones, and not every one. Of a few million clones in the sample, 85% to 95% were seen once. The sequencing input was naive CD4+ T cells sorted from blood. Subset defined: CD45RA+ positively selected. The source is a man between 18 and 29 years old in good health.

A note on this clone: The sample contains more than one DNA sequence encoding this CDR3. V gene TRBV19 combines with J gene TRBJ1-4; D gene uncertain. Looked up from germline, CDR1 is LNHDA and CDR2 is SQIVND (reference sequence). Trimming took off 2 bases at V and 2 bases at J, with 6 bases between the two ends. The CDR3 is 14 amino acids. The DNA of the CDR3 is TGTGCCAGTAGTATACAAGGGACTAATGAAAAACTGTTTTTT. Residues: CASSIQGTNEKLFF.

The chain employs TRBV29-1 and TRBJ1-1, with D possibly matching TRBD1 (5 bases). The germline gives CDR1 SQVTM, CDR2 ANQGSEA. Deletions cut 5 bases from V and 4 bases from J, with 20 bases between. CDR3 length: 15 residues. CDR3 amino acids: CSVRYGGVRGTEAFF. The CDR3 DNA is TGCAGCGTTAGGTACGGAGGGGTTCGGGGCACTGAAGCTTTCTTT.

The chain employs TRBV7-9 and TRBJ2-3; no definite D call. The CDR3 consists of 15 residues. V shed 3 bases and J shed 1 base, with 11 bases lying between them. Germline values: CDR1 SEHNR, CDR2 FQNEAQ (reference sequence). The chain's CDR3 is CASSLYQLGTDTQYF. CDR3 nucleotides: TGTGCCAGCAGCTTGTATCAGCTCGGCACAGATACGCAGTATTTT.

V is TRBV11-2 and J is TRBJ1-1; D remains unclear. The CDR3 is made up of 13 amino acids. Germline-derived CDR1 and CDR2 are SGHAT and FQNNGV. V was shortened by 0 bases and J by 1 base, with 3 bases between the two germline ends. The CDR3 nucleotides read TGTGCCAGCAGCTTAGAATCGAACACTGAAGCTTTCTTT. It specifies CASSLESNTEAFF.

This clone turned up a few times. This specimen includes other DNA sequences encoding the same CDR3. The V call is TRBV5-4, the J call TRBJ1-6, with D unresolved. Trimming took off 0 bases at V and 8 bases at J, with 9 bases between the two ends. The CDR3 is made up of 14 amino acids. Looked up from germline, CDR1 is SGHNT and CDR2 is YYREEE (reference sequence). CDR3 protein: CASSLGTGDSPLHF. The CDR3 nucleotides are TGTGCCAGCAGCTTGGGGACGGGAGATTCACCCCTCCACTTT.

The chain is built from TRBV6-6 and TRBJ1-4; D might be TRBD1 (5 bases). The ends were cut back, 3 bases at V and 8 bases at J, with 16 bases in the middle. The CDR3 contains 15 residues. Per the germline V gene, CDR1 is MNHNY and CDR2 is SVGAGI (reference sequence). CDR3 coding DNA: TGTGCCAGCAGTTATCCTGGGGGAAGGAGGGAAAAACTGTTTTTT. As protein: CASSYPGGRREKLFF.

The chain is built from TRBV6-1 and TRBJ1-5; maybe TRBD1 (5 bases). This CDR3 is built from 14 residues. The germline CDR1 and CDR2 sequences are MNHNS and SASEGT. Trimming took off 6 bases at V and 2 bases at J, with 11 bases between the two ends. This CDR3 is CASRPGEGNQPQHF. Here the CDR3 DNA reads TGTGCCAGCAGGCCGGGGGAAGGCAATCAGCCCCAGCATTTT.

J is TRBJ2-7 and V is TRBV19; TRBD2 matches 9 bases. This CDR3 spans 13 amino acids. Germline CDR1 LNHDA, CDR2 SQIVND (reference sequence). The J segment lost 7 bases and the V segment lost 0 bases, leaving 1 base of the junction unmatched. CDR3 sequence: CASSIDLAGEQYF. In DNA, the CDR3 is TGTGCCAGTAGTATAGATCTAGCGGGGGAGCAGTACTTC.

J is TRBJ1-1 and V is TRBV4-2; 8 nucleotides agree with TRBD1. This CDR3 spans 18 amino acids. The J segment lost 2 bases and the V segment lost 0 bases, leaving 11 bases of the junction unmatched. Per germline, CDR1 LGHNA and CDR2 YNFKEQ. The CDR3, as DNA: TGTGCCAGCAGCCAAGATTCCAGGGCCCCAGGGGGCAACACTGAAGCTTTCTTT. It yields the protein CASSQDSRAPGGNTEAFF.

The chain links TRBV7-2 to TRBJ2-3; a possible D gene is TRBD2 (6 bases). The ends were cut back, 7 bases at V and 2 bases at J, with 16 bases in the middle. This CDR3 spans 15 amino acids. CDR1 and CDR2 (germline): SGHTA, FQGNSA. CDR3 sequence (DNA): TGTGCCAGCACCGAGAGGGGACTGCACACAGATACGCAGTATTTT. Residues: CASTERGLHTDTQYF.

The chain recombines TRBV10-3 with TRBJ2-3, with D possibly being TRBD2 (6 bases). V lost 3 bases, J lost 1 base, and 14 bases lay in between. Per the germline V gene, CDR1 is ENHRY and CDR2 is SYGVKD. The CDR3 spans 16 residues. The CDR3 DNA sequence: TGTGCCATCAGTGAAATCGGGAGAGGTCGCACAGATACGCAGTATTTT. Its translation is CAISEIGRGRTDTQYF.

The chain combines TRBV5-6 with TRBJ1-5; D gene ambiguous. The V end lost 0 bases, the J end lost 0 bases, and 13 bases lay between the germline ends. The germline V gene has CDR1 SGHDT and CDR2 YYEEEE. The CDR3 contains 17 residues. The CDR3 loop is CASSLGKGRHSNQPQHF. The CDR3 DNA sequence: TGTGCCAGCAGCTTGGGTAAGGGCAGGCATAGCAATCAGCCCCAGCATTTT.

The chain uses TRBV7-2 and TRBJ1-5; D unclear. The germline CDR1 and CDR2 sequences are SGHTA and FQGNSA. The germline V and J ends were trimmed by 4 bases and 9 bases, with 16 bases remaining between them. The CDR3 extends over 14 amino acids. As DNA, the CDR3 is TGTGCCAGCAGCTCGCGAATGTCCCTCGGGCCCCAGCATTTT. Translating it yields CASSSRMSLGPQHF. Complete variable domain (other parts from reference TRBV7-2 and TRBJ1-5): GAGVSQSPSNKVTEKGKDVELRCDPISGHTALYWYRQSLGQGLEFLIYFQGNSAPDKSGLPSDRFSAERTGGSVSTLTIQRTQQEDSAVYLCASSSRMSLGPQHFGDGTRLSIL.

The V gene is TRBV21-1, the J gene TRBJ2-5. TRBV21-1 is a recognized pseudogene. The CDR3 length is 16 residues. The CDR3 sequence: CASNSPGTQSQETQYF. The CDR3 DNA is TGTGCCAGCAACAGTCCCGGGACCCAGTCCCAAGAGACCCAGTACTTC.

The rearrangement links TRBV5-1 to TRBJ2-3, with D possibly being TRBD1 (5 bases). The CDR3 extends over 14 amino acids. Germline CDR1 SGHRS, CDR2 YFSETQ. Trimming stripped 4 bases from V and 2 bases from J, with 11 bases between. Written as DNA, the CDR3 is TGCGCCAGCAGCCTGCGACAGAACACAGATACGCAGTATTTT. Protein sequence: CASSLRQNTDTQYF.

This chain links TRBV5-8 with TRBJ1-5; a weak D match, TRBD1 (5 bases). Trimming pared 4 bases from V and 2 bases from J, leaving 13 bases between. Germline CDR1 and CDR2: SGHTS and YDEGEE. CDR3 length equals 15 residues. CDR3 nucleotides: TGTGCCAGCAGCCCTCGAGGCAGGGGCAATCAGCCCCAGCATTTT. Its protein is CASSPRGRGNQPQHF.

With respect to this clone: The same CDR3 can be traced to other DNA sequences in this sample. The chain couples TRBV5-4 to TRBJ2-7; 7 positions match TRBD1. Germline V gene lookup returns CDR1 SGHNT and CDR2 YYREEE (reference sequence). CDR3 length: 14 residues. V gave up 1 base and J gave up 2 bases; unmatched junction bases: 3. For the CDR3, the DNA is TGTGCCAGCAGCTTGCGGCAGGGGGCCTACGAGCAGTACTTC. Translated, it gives CASSLRQGAYEQYF.

The V and J genes are TRBV4-1 and TRBJ2-3; 9 nucleotides line up with TRBD1. CDR3 length equals 19 residues. After removal of 0 bases from V and 0 bases from J, the junction contained 10 bases not matched to a gene. Germline V gives CDR1 MGHRA, CDR2 YSYEKL. The CDR3 DNA reads as TGCGCCAGCAGCCAAGATGGGGACAGGGCTAGTCCTAGCACAGATACGCAGTATTTT. Its translation: CASSQDGDRASPSTDTQYF.

The chain couples TRBV2 to TRBJ1-5; TRBD1 is a possible D gene (6 bases). Germline-derived CDR1 and CDR2 are SNHLY and FYNNEI. CDR3 length: 15 amino acids. V was cut by 3 bases and J by 2 bases, with 11 bases left in between. CDR3 residues: CASSDWGAGNQPQHF. CDR3 nucleotide sequence: TGTGCCAGCAGTGATTGGGGGGCTGGCAATCAGCCCCAGCATTTT.

The J gene is TRBJ2-2, the V gene TRBV5-1; 9 bases map to TRBD2. CDR3 length: 16 amino acids. The V gene end was trimmed by 1 base and the J gene end by 5 bases; junction bases not matched to a gene: 6. The germline gives CDR1 SGHRS, CDR2 YFSETQ. CDR3: CASSLTASGNTGELFF. The CDR3 DNA is TGCGCCAGCAGCTTGACGGCTAGCGGGAATACCGGGGAGCTGTTTTTT.